A selection of T cell receptor beta chains follows, all from one sample in a study of T-cell memory formation after mild COVID-19. TCRdb redid the calling of the 5' RACE reads with MiXCR, one entry per CDR3 protein. This table holds around 300,000 distinct CDR3 sequences, 10% to 15% found once. Sequenced sample: PBMCs or a T cell subset sorted from them (not recorded which). These receptors all stem from a man younger than 30 who had mild COVID-19 (a few samples of this study predate the infection). Cell type and time point are not known. Both conserved end residues are part of each CDR3. A D gene is named only where the DNA matches it firmly. Only some rows state a clone size, as once, few, many or a class for expanded clones.

size: .
V: TRBV10-2
D: .
J: TRBJ1-5
CDR3: CASSEIGHGQPQHF
DNA: TGCGCCAGCAGTGAGATCGGGCATGGGCAGCCCCAGCATTTT

size: few
V: TRBV7-2
D: .
J: TRBJ2-3
CDR3: CASSLEGTSTDTQYF
DNA: TGTGCCAGCAGCTTAGAGGGAACTAGCACAGATACGCAGTATTTT

size: .
V: TRBV5-1
D: .
J: TRBJ2-5
CDR3: CASSLVAGHQETQYF
DNA: TGCGCCAGCAGCTTGGTCGCAGGGCACCAAGAGACCCAGTACTTC

size: .
V: TRBV5-8
D: TRBD1
J: TRBJ2-2
CDR3: CASSSGRTGRGTGELFF
DNA: TGTGCCAGCAGCTCGGGGAGGACAGGGAGAGGCACCGGGGAGCTGTTTTTT

size: .
V: TRBV12-3/TRBV12-4
D: TRBD1
J: TRBJ1-2
CDR3: CASSLLTGLAYGYTF
DNA: TGTGCCAGCAGTCTCCTGACAGGGCTCGCGTATGGCTACACCTTC

size: .
V: TRBV12-3/TRBV12-4
D: .
J: TRBJ1-5
CDR3: CASGGDNQPQHF
DNA: TGTGCCAGCGGGGGCGACAATCAGCCCCAGCATTTT

size: medium-sized
V: TRBV7-2
D: TRBD2
J: TRBJ2-3
CDR3: CASSFVAGTDTQYF
DNA: TGTGCCAGCAGCTTCGTAGCGGGGACAGATACGCAGTATTTT

size: .
V: TRBV10-1
D: .
J: TRBJ2-3
CDR3: CASSESQGREYF
DNA: TGCGCCAGCAGTGAGTCACAGGGCCGGGAGTATTTT

size: few
V: TRBV7-9
D: .
J: TRBJ2-2
CDR3: CATAGELFF
DNA: TGTGCCACCGCCGGGGAGCTGTTTTTT

size: .
V: TRBV9
D: TRBD2
J: TRBJ2-5
CDR3: CASSVSSSSGGTQETQYF
DNA: TGTGCCAGCAGCGTAAGTTCCAGTAGCGGGGGGACTCAAGAGACCCAGTACTTC

size: few
V: TRBV6-5
D: .
J: TRBJ2-5
CDR3: CASSYRRETQYF
DNA: TGTGCCAGCAGTTACCGTAGGGAGACCCAGTACTTC

size: few
V: TRBV4-3
D: TRBD2
J: TRBJ2-5
CDR3: CASSSQVGRGAQETQYF
DNA: TGCGCCAGCAGCTCCCAAGTTGGGCGGGGGGCCCAAGAGACCCAGTACTTC

size: few
V: TRBV7-2
D: TRBD1
J: TRBJ2-5
CDR3: CASSFDRGQETQYF
DNA: TGTGCCAGCAGCTTCGACAGGGGGCAAGAGACCCAGTACTTC

size: few
V: TRBV4-1
D: .
J: TRBJ2-1
CDR3: CASSQSRGTESHNEQFF
DNA: TGCGCCAGCAGCCAGAGCCGCGGGACAGAAAGTCACAATGAGCAGTTCTTC

size: .
V: TRBV28
D: .
J: TRBJ1-2
CDR3: CASSLVPGRGADGYTF
DNA: TGTGCCAGCAGTTTGGTACCGGGCAGGGGCGCAGATGGCTACACCTTC

size: many
V: TRBV7-2
D: .
J: TRBJ2-5
CDR3: CASSPLQETQYF
DNA: TGTGCCAGCAGCCCCCTCCAAGAGACCCAGTACTTC

size: .
V: TRBV7-6
D: .
J: TRBJ2-2
CDR3: CASSLAQVHNTGELFF
DNA: TGTGCCAGCAGCTTAGCACAGGTTCATAACACCGGGGAGCTGTTTTTT

size: .
V: TRBV12-3/TRBV12-4
D: TRBD2
J: TRBJ2-7
CDR3: CASSKSGVSYEQYF
DNA: TGTGCCAGCAGTAAAAGCGGGGTCTCCTACGAGCAGTACTTC

size: .
V: TRBV5-1
D: .
J: TRBJ1-2
CDR3: CASSLLGRTNYGYTF
DNA: TGCGCCAGCAGCCTACTCGGCAGAACTAACTATGGCTACACCTTC

size: many
V: TRBV5-4
D: .
J: TRBJ1-1
CDR3: CASSAAAVNTEAFF
DNA: TGTGCCAGCAGCGCGGCGGCGGTGAACACTGAAGCTTTCTTT